Listed below are T cell receptor beta chains from one sample, sequenced in a study of T-cell memory formation after mild COVID-19. TCRdb passed the 5' RACE reads through MiXCR, listing each CDR3 protein once. The table has about 620,000 distinct CDR3 sequences, over 15% seen once; the top ten hold 12%. The sequenced material came from PBMCs or a T cell subset sorted from them (not recorded which). The receptors were sampled from an adult woman who had mild COVID-19 (a few samples of this study predate the infection). Cell type and time point are not known. Each CDR3 is given with its conserved first and last residue. A D gene is named only where the DNA matches it firmly. Not every row has a clone size; where given, it reads once, few, many or a size class.

>TRBV6-1|many|NA|TRBJ1-4
TGTGCCAGCAACAGAGTGGGGATTAATGAAAAACTGTTTTTT
CASNRVGINEKLFF
>TRBV11-3|NA|TRBD2|TRBJ2-1
TGTGCCAGCAGCTCAGAGCGGGGGGGACAAAAAAGGGAGCAGTTCTTC
CASSSERGGQKREQFF
>TRBV6-5|few|NA|TRBJ2-7
TGTGCCAGCAGTTCCTTACAAATCCTCTACGAGCAGTACTTC
CASSSLQILYEQYF
>TRBV2|NA|NA|TRBJ2-7
TGTGCCAGCAGTAACCTCCCCTACGAGCAGTACTTC
CASSNLPYEQYF
>TRBV9|NA|NA|TRBJ2-1
TGTGCCAGCAGCGTACACGTTGGTTCCTACAATGAGCAGTTCTTC
CASSVHVGSYNEQFF
>TRBV24-1|NA|NA|TRBJ1-1
TGTGCCACCAGTGATCCCGGGCGGACTGAAGCTTTCTTT
CATSDPGRTEAFF
>TRBV12-3/TRBV12-4|NA|TRBD2|TRBJ2-7
TGTGCCAGCAGTTTGCGGGGGGTCCCCTACGAGCAGTACTTC
CASSLRGVPYEQYF
>TRBV20-1|NA|TRBD1|TRBJ2-2
TGCAGCGGTACAGGGGGCGCGTCCGGGGAGCTGTTTTTT
CSGTGGASGELFF
>TRBV4-1|few|TRBD2|TRBJ2-1
TGCGCCAGCAGCCAGGGTGCGGGGGGATGGAATGAGCAGTTCTTC
CASSQGAGGWNEQFF
>TRBV9|NA|NA|TRBJ1-1
TGTGCCAGCAGCGGAAGGTGGGGGGACACTGAAGCTTTCTTT
CASSGRWGDTEAFF
>TRBV5-1|many|NA|TRBJ2-1
TGCGCCAGCAGCCCGTCGGGACACCGCTCCTACAATGAGCAGTTCTTC
CASSPSGHRSYNEQFF
>TRBV5-1|few|TRBD1|TRBJ2-2
TGCGCCAGCAGCCCCCTCGGGACAGGGACGGGCACCGGGGAGCTGTTTTTT
CASSPLGTGTGTGELFF
>TRBV7-8|few|TRBD2|TRBJ2-1
TGTGCCAGCAGCCCTGGCTTAGCAGGACTAGCGGGGGGCGGTGAGCAGTTCTTC
CASSPGLAGLAGGGEQFF
>TRBV25-1|many|TRBD1|TRBJ2-7
TGTGCCAGCAGTGAAAGTAAGAAGGGGGCTATATCCTACGAGCAGTACTTC
CASSESKKGAISYEQYF
>TRBV20-1|NA|NA|TRBJ2-1
TGCAGTGCTAGAGCGGGACGCTCCTACAATGAGCAGTTCTTC
CSARAGRSYNEQFF
>TRBV12-3/TRBV12-4|few|NA|TRBJ2-1
TGTGCCAGCAGTTTAAGAGCGGTCAGCTCCTACAATGAGCAGTTCTTC
CASSLRAVSSYNEQFF
>TRBV12-3/TRBV12-4|few|NA|TRBJ1-1
TGTGCCAGCACCTGGGATACCGTGGTAGGAGCTTTCTTT
CASTWDTVVGAFF
>TRBV9|few|TRBD1|TRBJ1-2
TGTGCCAGCAGCGTAGGGACAGGGACCATCCGAGGCTATGGCTACACCTTC
CASSVGTGTIRGYGYTF
>TRBV7-9|NA|TRBD2|TRBJ2-3
TGTGCCAGCAGCGCACAGTGGGAGCGGGGGGGCCCAGATACGCAGTATTTT
CASSAQWERGGPDTQYF
>TRBV7-9|NA|NA|TRBJ1-6
TGTGCCAGCAGCTTAGACGGAATTCAGCCCCTCCACTTT
CASSLDGIQPLHF
>TRBV5-1|NA|NA|TRBJ2-1
TGCGCCAGTCGGTCGAGACCGGAAAACAATGAGCAGTTCTTC
CASRSRPENNEQFF
>TRBV9|NA|NA|TRBJ2-3
TGTGCCAGCAGCGTAGATCTGAGAGCAGATACGCAGTATTTT
CASSVDLRADTQYF
>TRBV29-1|few|NA|TRBJ1-1
TGCAGCGCTCTCCGGGGGCTCACAGAGGCTCAAGCTTTCTTT
CSALRGLTEAQAFF